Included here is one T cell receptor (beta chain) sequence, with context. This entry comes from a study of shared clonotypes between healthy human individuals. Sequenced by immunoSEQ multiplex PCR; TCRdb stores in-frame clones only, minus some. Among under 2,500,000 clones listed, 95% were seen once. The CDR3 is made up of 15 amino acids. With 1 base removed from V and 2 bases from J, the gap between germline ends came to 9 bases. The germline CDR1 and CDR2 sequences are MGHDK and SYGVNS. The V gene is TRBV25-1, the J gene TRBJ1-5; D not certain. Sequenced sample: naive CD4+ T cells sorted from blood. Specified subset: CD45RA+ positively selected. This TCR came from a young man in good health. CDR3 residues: CASSESGSGNQPQHF. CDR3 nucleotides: TGTGCCAGCAGTGAATCCGGGTCGGGCAATCAGCCCCAGCATTTT.